One sample yielded the 9 T cell receptor beta chains listed below, sequenced in a study of preoperative IRX-2 immunotherapy in early breast cancer. Treatment indicated: preoperative locoregional IRX-2 cytokine immunotherapy. Generated by immunoSEQ multiplex PCR, the TCRdb table keeps only in-frame clones and is missing some. The sample lists fewer than 30,000 clones; almost 90% were seen once. Collection took place from a patient treated with IRX-2 immunotherapy. These receptors were taken from a human donor with breast cancer.

The chain has TRBV7-8 and TRBJ2-1; unclear D gene. Trimming cost V 3 bases and J 6 bases, with 12 bases left between them. Germline V gene data show CDR1 as SGHVS and CDR2 as FQNEAQ. The CDR3 runs 14 residues. The CDR3 coding sequence is TGTGCCAGCAGCTTGGGTAGCCGGGCCAATGAGCAGTTCTTC. It codes for CASSLGSRANEQFF.

The CDR3 sequence: CAISSGGATNEKLFF. CDR3 DNA: TGTGCCATCAGTTCGGGAGGGGCAACTAATGAAAAACTGTTTTTT. This chain uses TRBV10-3 with TRBJ1-4, with D perhaps TRBD1 (5 bases). The CDR3 has 15 amino acids. V gave up 5 bases and J gave up 0 bases, with 10 bases separating them. Germline V gene sequence: CDR1 ENHRY, CDR2 SYGVKD.

V is TRBV7-2 and J is TRBJ1-1; 10 bases match TRBD1. Looked up from germline, CDR1 is SGHTA and CDR2 is FQGNSA. Trimming took 5 bases from V and 7 from J; bases not matched to a gene: 7. The CDR3 extends over 14 amino acids. For the CDR3, the DNA is TGTGCCAGCAGCCGGGACAGGGGCGAGGGTGAAGCTTTCTTT. It is translated as CASSRDRGEGEAFF.

The chain employs TRBV11-3 and TRBJ2-5, with D perhaps being TRBD1 or TRBD2 (7 bases each). The closer fit of TRBJ2-7 to the DNA end suggests the J call may be wrong. CDR1 and CDR2 from the germline V gene are SGHNT and YENEEA. This CDR3 is built from 13 residues. Here the CDR3 DNA reads TGTGCCAGCAGCGGGGGAGGGGGCGACGAGCAGTACTTC. This translates into CASSGGGGDEQYF.

This clone occurred once. The chain joins TRBV10-1 to TRBJ2-7; 9 bases are shared with TRBD2. The CDR3 spans 15 residues. V shed 0 bases, J shed 2 bases, and the junction held 2 bases outside the gene matches. The germline gives CDR1 WNHNN, CDR2 SYGVQD (reference sequence). CDR3: CASSESLAGTYEQYF. The CDR3 DNA follows: TGCGCCAGCAGTGAGTCCCTAGCGGGGACCTACGAGCAGTACTTC.

This clone was counted a single time. The genes are TRBV28 and TRBJ2-5; D not certain. Looked up from germline, CDR1 is MDHEN and CDR2 is SYDVKM. CDR3 length equals 14 residues. The V gene lost 2 bases and the J gene lost 4 bases, with 11 bases spanning the gap. In DNA, the CDR3 is TGTGCCAGCAGTTTACTGCTAGTCGGAGAGACCCAGTACTTC. Translating gives CASSLLLVGETQYF. The full variable domain, its missing parts supplied by reference TRBV28 and TRBJ2-5, is DVKVTQSSRYLVKRTGEKVFLECVQDMDHENMFWYRQDPGLGLRLIYFSYDVKMKEKGDIPEGYSVSREKKERFSLILESASTNQTSMYLCASSLLLVGETQYFGPGTRLLVL.

This chain uses TRBV1 with TRBJ1-5. TRBV1 is labeled a pseudogene. The CDR3 is 16 residues long. The CDR3 region has the DNA TGCACCAGCAGCCTCCTTGGGACTTCCAGCAATCAGCCCCAGCATTTT. Translation gives CTSSLLGTSSNQPQHF.

The chain combines TRBV18 with TRBJ2-2, with TRBD1 matching 7 bases. The V gene end was trimmed by 5 bases and the J gene end by 4 bases; junction bases not matched to a gene: 10. The CDR3 loop spans 16 amino acids. Germline V gene data show CDR1 as KGHSH and CDR2 as LQKENI. CDR3 nucleotide sequence: TGTGCCAGCTCAGCGCGACAGGGCTACGGCACCGGGGAGCTGTTTTTT. Protein sequence: CASSARQGYGTGELFF.

This chain connects TRBV2 to TRBJ2-1; 8 bases align to TRBD2. CDR1 is SNHLY, CDR2 FYNNEI, per germline. The CDR3 runs 16 residues. The trim removed 4 bases at V and 0 bases at J, leaving 5 bases unmatched. CDR3 coding DNA: TGTGCCAGCAGTGTTAGCGGGACACACTCCTACAATGAGCAGTTCTTC. Translation: CASSVSGTHSYNEQFF.